This T cell receptor beta chain was identified during a study of cytomegalovirus exposure and HLA in healthy donors. PCR involved 60 Vbeta and 13 Jbeta primers. Using immunoSEQ multiplex PCR, the repertoire was profiled, and TCRdb retains in-frame clones only, with some absent. The sample holds over 250,000 clones, around 65% seen once. The trim removed 3 bases at V and 7 bases at J, leaving 11 bases unmatched. CDR3 length equals 16 residues. Germline V lookup: CDR1 SGHNT, CDR2 YYREEE (reference sequence). The chain joins TRBV5-4 to TRBJ2-4; 9 positions agree with TRBD2. Specimen: PBMCs. This clonotype originated in a female donor in good health and CMV-seronegative. The CDR3 spells CASSSRNSGSVNIQYF. DNA of the CDR3: TGTGCCAGCAGCTCCCGGAATAGCGGGAGCGTGAACATTCAGTACTTC. Full variable domain (rest looked up from reference TRBV5-4 and TRBJ2-4): ETGVTQSPTHLIKTRGQQVTLRCSSQSGHNTVSWYQQALGQGPQFIFQYYREEENGRGNFPPRFSGLQFPNYSSELNVNALELDDSALYLCASSSRNSGSVNIQYFGAGTRLSVL.